The rows below give T cell receptor beta chains drawn from one sample of a study of OX40 agonist ivuxolimab in advanced cancers. TCRdb keeps only in-frame clones here, not all; method: immunoSEQ multiplex PCR. The sample contains 68,000 or so clones, just over 85% of which appear only once. The material sequenced was CD4+ or CD8+ T cells sorted from blood, taken in a trial of the OX40 agonist ivuxolimab. The receptors were gathered from an adult with an advanced solid tumor such as melanoma, head and neck, liver or kidney cancer. The conserved cysteine and the conserved F or W are not part of the CDR3 here. The D gene is left open where the match is weak. Clone size is given for some rows only: seen once, a few or many times, or a class if the clone is expanded.

CDR3aa | j_gene | abundance | d_gene | v_gene
ASSLNSGGLNEQY | TRBJ2-7 | few | TRBD2 | TRBV5-1
ASSRLGGWREQY | TRBJ2-7 | NA | NA | TRBV28
ASSLEGPLNSPLH | TRBJ1-6 | NA | NA | TRBV5-5
ASSDVDRSYGYT | TRBJ1-2 | medium-sized | NA | TRBV6-1
ASSPSGGSSYNEQF | TRBJ2-1 | once | TRBD2 | TRBV11-3
ASSVSEGQPQH | TRBJ1-5 | NA | NA | TRBV7-8
ASRLQGNGYT | TRBJ1-2 | NA | TRBD1 | TRBV5-6
ASSLDGGAF | TRBJ1-1 | NA | NA | TRBV7-9
AISGSLMGEAF | TRBJ1-1 | NA | NA | TRBV10-3
ASSPQRGGKRNTEAF | TRBJ1-1 | once | NA | TRBV18
ASSQGAGYEQY | TRBJ2-7 | NA | TRBD1 | TRBV19
ASSYRGGNTEAF | TRBJ1-1 | NA | NA | TRBV6-5
ASSLGQPQH | TRBJ1-5 | NA | NA | TRBV2
ASSDPSGTGNTEAF | TRBJ1-1 | once | TRBD1 | TRBV25-1
ASRDGNSPLH | TRBJ1-6 | NA | NA | TRBV2
ASSLLGPGNTIY | TRBJ1-3 | once | NA | TRBV7-3
ASSFSSGVQETQY | TRBJ2-5 | NA | NA | TRBV7-2
ASSPATGFATNEKLF | TRBJ1-4 | NA | TRBD1 | TRBV18
ASSLAGTGTEAF | TRBJ1-1 | NA | NA | TRBV7-3
ASGARTGELF | TRBJ2-2 | NA | NA | TRBV19
SVEVQGLYEQY | TRBJ2-7 | NA | NA | TRBV29-1
ASSLKDLDTEAF | TRBJ1-1 | NA | NA | TRBV18
ASSPRTQGTEAF | TRBJ1-1 | NA | NA | TRBV19
ASSWGDRGRYEQY | TRBJ2-7 | NA | NA | TRBV6-6
ASSIGPSWPDPYNEQF | TRBJ2-1 | once | NA | TRBV19
ASSPTGQLSLTWANVLT | TRBJ2-6 | NA | NA | TRBV9
ASSSGGTRTGELF | TRBJ2-2 | NA | TRBD2 | TRBV5-4
ASSASGGRRTEAF | TRBJ1-1 | NA | TRBD1 | TRBV9
ASIAPGVNTEAF | TRBJ1-1 | NA | NA | TRBV6-5
ASSFDRALSGNTIY | TRBJ1-3 | NA | TRBD1 | TRBV5-6
ASSRRINPQEETQY | TRBJ2-5 | NA | NA | TRBV14
ASSIDSGNLNEQF | TRBJ2-1 | few | TRBD2 | TRBV19
ASMDPGTGVAYEQY | TRBJ2-7 | NA | TRBD1 | TRBV5-1
ASSPYGTMGDEQF | TRBJ2-1 | once | NA | TRBV7-3
AWVPWNTEAF | TRBJ1-1 | NA | NA | TRBV30
ASSLEAGPTDTQY | TRBJ2-3 | NA | NA | TRBV5-1
AWSGGDSPLH | TRBJ1-6 | few | NA | TRBV30
AIAGISSYNEQF | TRBJ2-1 | NA | NA | TRBV5-4
ASSSRPGGVNEQF | TRBJ2-1 | NA | NA | TRBV5-5
ASSLEQGTNEKLF | TRBJ1-4 | NA | NA | TRBV7-2
ASRERTGGAGQPQH | TRBJ1-5 | once | TRBD1 | TRBV28
SVAFERGSPLH | TRBJ1-6 | NA | NA | TRBV29-1
ASSFLGRNTEAF | TRBJ1-1 | few | NA | TRBV6-5
ASSYSRETQY | TRBJ2-5 | NA | NA | TRBV6-6
ASSRPVATNEKLF | TRBJ1-4 | NA | NA | TRBV7-9
ASSQERGPGATIY | TRBJ1-3 | NA | NA | TRBV14
ASSGQGDGELF | TRBJ2-2 | medium-sized | TRBD1 | TRBV6-4
ASSFEGGYYGYT | TRBJ1-2 | NA | NA | TRBV5-4
ASSSGGGGNIQY | TRBJ2-4 | NA | NA | TRBV19
ASHRGESYNEQF | TRBJ2-1 | NA | TRBD2 | TRBV19
ASSVVTGGIAF | TRBJ1-1 | NA | TRBD1 | TRBV9
ASINKGTNYEQY | TRBJ2-7 | NA | NA | TRBV6-1
ATSREGQGRGYT | TRBJ1-2 | NA | TRBD1 | TRBV15
ASSVLRAVDTEAF | TRBJ1-1 | NA | NA | TRBV7-9
ASSLLAGYKQY | TRBJ2-7 | NA | TRBD2 | TRBV7-2
ASSLVGGDQPQH | TRBJ1-5 | NA | NA | TRBV7-9
ASETGISTDTQY | TRBJ2-3 | NA | NA | TRBV7-9